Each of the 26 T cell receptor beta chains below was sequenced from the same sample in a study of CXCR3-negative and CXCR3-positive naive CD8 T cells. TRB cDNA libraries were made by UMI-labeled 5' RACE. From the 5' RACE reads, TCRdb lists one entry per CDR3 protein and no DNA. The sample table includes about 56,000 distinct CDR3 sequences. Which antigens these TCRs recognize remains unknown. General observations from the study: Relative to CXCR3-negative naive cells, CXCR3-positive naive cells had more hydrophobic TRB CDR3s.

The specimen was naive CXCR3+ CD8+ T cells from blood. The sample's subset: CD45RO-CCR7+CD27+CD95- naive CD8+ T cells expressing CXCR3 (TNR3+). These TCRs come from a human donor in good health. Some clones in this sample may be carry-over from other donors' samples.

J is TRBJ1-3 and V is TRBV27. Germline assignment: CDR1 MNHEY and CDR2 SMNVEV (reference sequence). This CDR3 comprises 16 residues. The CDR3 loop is CASSPTTYGSTDTIYF.

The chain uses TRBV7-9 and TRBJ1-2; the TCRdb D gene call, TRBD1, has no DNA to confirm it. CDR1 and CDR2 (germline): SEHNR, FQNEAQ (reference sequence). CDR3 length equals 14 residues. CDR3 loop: CASSKTPSSYGYTF.

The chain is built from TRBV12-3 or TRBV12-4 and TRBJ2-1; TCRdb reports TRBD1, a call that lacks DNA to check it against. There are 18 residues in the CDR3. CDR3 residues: CASSPQGERPFAYNEQFF.

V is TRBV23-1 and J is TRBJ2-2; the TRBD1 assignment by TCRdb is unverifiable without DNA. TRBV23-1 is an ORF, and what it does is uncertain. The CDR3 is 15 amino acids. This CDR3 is CASSTDAQHTGELFF.

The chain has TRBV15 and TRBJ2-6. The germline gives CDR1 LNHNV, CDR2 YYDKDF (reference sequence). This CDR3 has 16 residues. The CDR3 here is CATSRDLGSGANVLTF.

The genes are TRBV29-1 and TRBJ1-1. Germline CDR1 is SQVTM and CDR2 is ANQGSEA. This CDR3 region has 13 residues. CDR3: CSVEFQQNTDAFF.

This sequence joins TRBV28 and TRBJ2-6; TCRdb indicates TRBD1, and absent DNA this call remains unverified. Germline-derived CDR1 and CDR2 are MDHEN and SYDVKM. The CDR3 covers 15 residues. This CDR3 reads CASSLIPAGANVLTF.

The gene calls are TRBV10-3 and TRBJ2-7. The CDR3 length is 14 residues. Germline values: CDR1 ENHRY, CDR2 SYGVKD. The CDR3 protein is CAIRLSGSSYEQYF.

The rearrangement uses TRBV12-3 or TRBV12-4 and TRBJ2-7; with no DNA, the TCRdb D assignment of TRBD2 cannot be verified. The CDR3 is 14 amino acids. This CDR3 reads CASSLLYSDYEQYF.

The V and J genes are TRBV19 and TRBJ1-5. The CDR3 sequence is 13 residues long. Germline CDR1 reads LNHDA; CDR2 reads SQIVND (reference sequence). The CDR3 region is CASSVQGYQPQHF.

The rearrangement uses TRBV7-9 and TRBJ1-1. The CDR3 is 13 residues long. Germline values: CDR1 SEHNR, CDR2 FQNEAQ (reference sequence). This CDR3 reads CASSPTGHTEAFF. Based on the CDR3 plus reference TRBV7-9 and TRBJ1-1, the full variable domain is DTGVSQNPRHKITKRGQNVTFRCDPISEHNRLYWYRQTLGQGPEFLTYFQNEAQLEKSRLLSDRFSAERPKGSFSTLEIQRTEQGDSAMYLCASSPTGHTEAFFGQGTRLTVV.

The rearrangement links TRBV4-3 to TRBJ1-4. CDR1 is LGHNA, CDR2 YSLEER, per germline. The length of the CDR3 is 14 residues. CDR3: CASRNAWTNEKLFF.

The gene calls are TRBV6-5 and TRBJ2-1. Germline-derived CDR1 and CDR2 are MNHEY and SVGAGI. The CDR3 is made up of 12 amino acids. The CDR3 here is CASSPRYNEQFF.

This chain's CDR3 is CASKGGGPSYNEQFF. This chain joins TRBV9 and TRBJ2-1; the TRBD1 assignment by TCRdb is unverifiable without DNA. In germline, CDR1 is SGDLS, CDR2 YYNGEE. The CDR3 totals 15 residues.

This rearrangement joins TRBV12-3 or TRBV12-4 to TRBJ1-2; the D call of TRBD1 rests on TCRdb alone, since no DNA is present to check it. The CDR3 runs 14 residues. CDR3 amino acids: CASSPRTALYGYTF.

Here the CDR3 reads CASSPDRTEQYF. The chain uses TRBV13 and TRBJ2-7; without DNA, the TCRdb call of TRBD1 cannot be checked. Per the germline V gene, CDR1 is PRHDT and CDR2 is FYEKMQ (reference sequence). CDR3 length: 12 residues.

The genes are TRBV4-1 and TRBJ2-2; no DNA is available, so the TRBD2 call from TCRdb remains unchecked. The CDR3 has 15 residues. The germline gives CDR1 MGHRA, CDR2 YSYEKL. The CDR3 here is CASSEIPSSAGELFF.

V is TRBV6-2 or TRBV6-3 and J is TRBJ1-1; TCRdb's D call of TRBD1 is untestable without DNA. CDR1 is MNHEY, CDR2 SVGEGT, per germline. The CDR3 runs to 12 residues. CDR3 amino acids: CARPTEINEAFF.

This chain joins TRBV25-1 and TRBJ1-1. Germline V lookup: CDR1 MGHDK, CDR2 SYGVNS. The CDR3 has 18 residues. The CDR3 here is CASSESPALQLGNTEAFF.

This CDR3 is CTAHSIAGGLNEQFF. The V gene is TRBV20-1, the J gene TRBJ2-1; TCRdb indicates TRBD2, and absent DNA this call remains unverified. Germline loops: CDR1 DFQATT, CDR2 SNEGSKA (reference sequence). The CDR3 runs to 15 residues.

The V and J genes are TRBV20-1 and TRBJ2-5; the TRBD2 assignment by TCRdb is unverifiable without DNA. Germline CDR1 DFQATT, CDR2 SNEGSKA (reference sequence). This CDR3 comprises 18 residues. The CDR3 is CSARDPGTSGGQLETQYF.

The CDR3 sequence: CASSLVLSSEQFF. The chain employs TRBV5-1 and TRBJ2-1. Per the germline V gene, CDR1 is SGHRS and CDR2 is YFSETQ. The CDR3 covers 13 residues.

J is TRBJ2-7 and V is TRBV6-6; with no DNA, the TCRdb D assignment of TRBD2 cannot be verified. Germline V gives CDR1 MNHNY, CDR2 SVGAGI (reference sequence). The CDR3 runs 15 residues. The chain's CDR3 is CASSQTATIPYEQYF.

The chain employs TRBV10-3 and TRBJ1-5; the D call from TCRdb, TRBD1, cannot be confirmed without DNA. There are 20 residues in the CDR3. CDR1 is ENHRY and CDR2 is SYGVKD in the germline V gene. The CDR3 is CAISVGAIIGQGFGNQPQHF.

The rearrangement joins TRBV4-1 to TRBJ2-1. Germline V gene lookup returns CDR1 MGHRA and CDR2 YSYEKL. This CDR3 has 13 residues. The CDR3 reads CASSQYTYNEQFF.

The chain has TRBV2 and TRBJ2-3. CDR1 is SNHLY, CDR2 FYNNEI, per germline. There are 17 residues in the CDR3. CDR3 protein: CASSEARASTPTDTQYF. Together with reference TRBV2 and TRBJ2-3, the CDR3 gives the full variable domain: EPEVTQTPSHQVTQMGQEVILRCVPISNHLYFYWYRQILGQKVEFLVSFYNNEISEKSEIFDDQFSVERPDGSNFTLKIRSTKLEDSAMYFCASSEARASTPTDTQYFGPGTRLTVL.